The table lists the clone carrying this T cell receptor (beta chain) with a few counts. RNA extraction was followed by reverse transcription into cDNA, which acted as the sequencing template. TCRdb keeps only in-frame clones here, not all; method: immunoSEQ multiplex PCR. The sample holds about 100,000 clones, approximately 63% seen once. The entry originates in a study of CD8+ T cells in alopecia areata. In the study overall: Tofacitinib ran for 6 to 18 months before 6 months off drug. Severity among treated patients was scored by the percentage of scalp area affected.

From germline, CDR1 is SGHKS and CDR2 YYEKEE (reference sequence). V was clipped by 4 bases and J by 0 bases, with 16 bases between them. CDR3 size: 16 residues. The treatment: oral pan-JAK inhibitor, 5-10 mg twice daily. From alopecia areata patients, lesional scalp punch biopsies and peripheral blood were collected. This chain uses TRBV5-5 with TRBJ1-1; no definite D call. This specimen was CD8+ T cells sorted from blood, taken between weeks 55 and 65, from a patient treated with tofacitinib. The clonotype was recovered from a human donor with alopecia areata. CDR3 in DNA: TGTGCCAGCAGCCTTGGGGATAGTGGCATGAACACTGAAGCTTTCTTT. It yields the protein CASSLGDSGMNTEAFF.